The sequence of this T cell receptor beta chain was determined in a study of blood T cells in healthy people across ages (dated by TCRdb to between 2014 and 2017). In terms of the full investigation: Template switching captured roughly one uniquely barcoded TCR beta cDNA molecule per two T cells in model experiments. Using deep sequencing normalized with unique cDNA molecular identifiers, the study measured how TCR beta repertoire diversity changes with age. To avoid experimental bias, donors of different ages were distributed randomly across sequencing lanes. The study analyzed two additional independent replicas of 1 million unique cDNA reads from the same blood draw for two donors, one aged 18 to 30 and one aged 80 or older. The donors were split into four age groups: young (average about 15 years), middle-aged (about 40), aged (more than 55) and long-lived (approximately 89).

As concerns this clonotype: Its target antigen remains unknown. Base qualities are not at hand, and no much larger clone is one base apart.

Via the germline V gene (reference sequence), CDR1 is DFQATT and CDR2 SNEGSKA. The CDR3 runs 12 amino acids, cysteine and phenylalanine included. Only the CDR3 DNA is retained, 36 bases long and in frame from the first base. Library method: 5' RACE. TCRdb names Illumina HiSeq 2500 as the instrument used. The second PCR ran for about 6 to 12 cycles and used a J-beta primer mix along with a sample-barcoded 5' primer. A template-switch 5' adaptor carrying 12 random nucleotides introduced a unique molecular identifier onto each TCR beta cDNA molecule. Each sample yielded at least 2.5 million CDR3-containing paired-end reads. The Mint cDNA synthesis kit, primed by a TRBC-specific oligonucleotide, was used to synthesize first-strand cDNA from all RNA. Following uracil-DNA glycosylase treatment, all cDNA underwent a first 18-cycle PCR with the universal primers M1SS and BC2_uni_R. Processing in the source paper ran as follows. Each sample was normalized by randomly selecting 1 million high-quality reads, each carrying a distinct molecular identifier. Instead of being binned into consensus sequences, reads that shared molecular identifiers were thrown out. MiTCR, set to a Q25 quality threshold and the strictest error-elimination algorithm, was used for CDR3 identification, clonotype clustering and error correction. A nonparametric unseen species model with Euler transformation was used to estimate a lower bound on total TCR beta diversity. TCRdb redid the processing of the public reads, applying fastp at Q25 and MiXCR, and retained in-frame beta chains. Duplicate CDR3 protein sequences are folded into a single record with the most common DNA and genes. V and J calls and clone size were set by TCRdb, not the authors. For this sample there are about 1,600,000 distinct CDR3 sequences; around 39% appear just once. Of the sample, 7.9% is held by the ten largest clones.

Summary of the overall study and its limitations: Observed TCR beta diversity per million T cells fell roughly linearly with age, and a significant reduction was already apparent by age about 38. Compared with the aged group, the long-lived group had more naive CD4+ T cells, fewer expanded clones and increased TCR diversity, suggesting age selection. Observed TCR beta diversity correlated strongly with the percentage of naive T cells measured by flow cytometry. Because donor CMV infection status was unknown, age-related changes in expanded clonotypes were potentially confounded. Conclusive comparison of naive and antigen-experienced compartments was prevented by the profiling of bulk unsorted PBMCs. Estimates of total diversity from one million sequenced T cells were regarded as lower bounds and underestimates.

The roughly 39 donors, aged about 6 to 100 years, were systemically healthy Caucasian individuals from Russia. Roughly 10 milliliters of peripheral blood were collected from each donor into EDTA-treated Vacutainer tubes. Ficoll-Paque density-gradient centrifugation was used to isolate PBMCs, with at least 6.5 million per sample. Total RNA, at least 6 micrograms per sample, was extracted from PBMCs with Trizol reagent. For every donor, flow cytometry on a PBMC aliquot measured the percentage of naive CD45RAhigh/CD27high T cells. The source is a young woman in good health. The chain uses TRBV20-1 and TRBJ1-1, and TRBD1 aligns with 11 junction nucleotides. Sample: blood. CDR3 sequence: CSTGQGATEAFF. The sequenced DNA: TGCAGCACTGGACAGGGGGCTACTGAAGCTTTCTTT.